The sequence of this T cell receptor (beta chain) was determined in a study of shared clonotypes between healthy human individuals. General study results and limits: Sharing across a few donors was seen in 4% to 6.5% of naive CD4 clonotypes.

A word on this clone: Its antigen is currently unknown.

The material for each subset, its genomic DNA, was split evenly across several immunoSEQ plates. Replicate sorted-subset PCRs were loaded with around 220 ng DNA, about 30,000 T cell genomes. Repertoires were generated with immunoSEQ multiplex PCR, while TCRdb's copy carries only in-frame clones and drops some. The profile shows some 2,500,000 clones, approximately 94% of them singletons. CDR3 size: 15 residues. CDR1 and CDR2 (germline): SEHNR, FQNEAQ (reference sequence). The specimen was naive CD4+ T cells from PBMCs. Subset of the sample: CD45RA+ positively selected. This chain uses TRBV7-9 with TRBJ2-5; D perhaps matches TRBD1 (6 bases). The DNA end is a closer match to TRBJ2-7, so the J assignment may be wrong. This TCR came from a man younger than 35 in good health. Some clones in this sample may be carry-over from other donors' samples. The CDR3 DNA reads TGTGCCAGCAGCTTAGGGTCAGGGGAGATCTACGAGCAGTACTTC. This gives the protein CASSLGSGEIYEQYF.